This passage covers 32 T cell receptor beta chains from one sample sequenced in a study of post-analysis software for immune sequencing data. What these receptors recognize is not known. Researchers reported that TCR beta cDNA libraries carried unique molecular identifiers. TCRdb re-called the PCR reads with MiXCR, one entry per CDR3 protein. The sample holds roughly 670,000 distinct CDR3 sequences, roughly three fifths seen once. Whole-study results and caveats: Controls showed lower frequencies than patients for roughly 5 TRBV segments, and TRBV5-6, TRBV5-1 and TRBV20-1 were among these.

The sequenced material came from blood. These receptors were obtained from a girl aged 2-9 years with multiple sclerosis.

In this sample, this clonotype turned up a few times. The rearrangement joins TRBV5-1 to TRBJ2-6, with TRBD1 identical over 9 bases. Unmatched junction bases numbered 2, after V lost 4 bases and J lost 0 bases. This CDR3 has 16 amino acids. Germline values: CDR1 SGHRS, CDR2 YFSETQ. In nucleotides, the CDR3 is TGCGCCAGCAGCCGGGACAGGGACTCTGGGGCCAACGTCCTGACTTTC. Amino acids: CASSRDRDSGANVLTF. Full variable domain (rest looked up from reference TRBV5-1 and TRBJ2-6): KAGVTQTPRYLIKTRGQQVTLSCSPISGHRSVSWYQQTPGQGLQFLFEYFSETQRNKGNFPGRFSGRQFSNSRSEMNVSTLELGDSALYLCASSRDRDSGANVLTFGAGSRLTVL.

As DNA, the CDR3 is TGTGCCAGCAGCACCGGACTAGCGGGGCGACTCATCGATACGCAGTATTTT. As protein: CASSTGLAGRLIDTQYF. The chain carries TRBV7-2 and TRBJ2-3; TRBD2 agrees at 12 bases. The CDR3 runs to 17 residues. The V gene's germline CDR1 is SGHTA and CDR2 FQGNSA. The V segment lost 5 bases and the J segment 6 bases; nucleotides outside the gene matches: 12. Drawing the rest from reference TRBV7-2 and TRBJ2-3, the complete variable domain is GAGVSQSPSNKVTEKGKDVELRCDPISGHTALYWYRQSLGQGLEFLIYFQGNSAPDKSGLPSDRFSAERTGGSVSTLTIQRTQQEDSAVYLCASSTGLAGRLIDTQYFGPGTRLTVL.

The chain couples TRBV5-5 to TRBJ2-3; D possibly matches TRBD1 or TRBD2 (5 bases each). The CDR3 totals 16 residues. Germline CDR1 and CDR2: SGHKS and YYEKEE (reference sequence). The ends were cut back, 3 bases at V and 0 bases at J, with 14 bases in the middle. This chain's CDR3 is CASSSAGTLSTDTQYF. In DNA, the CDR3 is TGTGCCAGCAGCTCTGCTGGGACCCTTAGCACAGATACGCAGTATTTT. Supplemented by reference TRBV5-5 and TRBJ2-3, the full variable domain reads DAGVTQSPTHLIKTRGQQVTLRCSPISGHKSVSWYQQVLGQGPQFIFQYYEKEERGRGNFPDRFSARQFPNYSSELNVNALLLGDSALYLCASSSAGTLSTDTQYFGPGTRLTVL.

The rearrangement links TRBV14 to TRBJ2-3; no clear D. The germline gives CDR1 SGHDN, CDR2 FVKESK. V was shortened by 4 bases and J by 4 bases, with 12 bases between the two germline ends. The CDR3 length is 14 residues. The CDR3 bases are TGTGCCAGCAGCCGAATGAGTGGGGCAGATACGCAGTATTTT. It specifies CASSRMSGADTQYF.

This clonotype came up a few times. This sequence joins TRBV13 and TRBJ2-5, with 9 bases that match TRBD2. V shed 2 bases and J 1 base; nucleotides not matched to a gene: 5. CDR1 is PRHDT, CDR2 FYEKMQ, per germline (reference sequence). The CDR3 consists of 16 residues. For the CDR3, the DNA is TGTGCCAGCAGCTTACAATCTAGCGGGATCCAAGAGACCCAGTACTTC. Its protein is CASSLQSSGIQETQYF.

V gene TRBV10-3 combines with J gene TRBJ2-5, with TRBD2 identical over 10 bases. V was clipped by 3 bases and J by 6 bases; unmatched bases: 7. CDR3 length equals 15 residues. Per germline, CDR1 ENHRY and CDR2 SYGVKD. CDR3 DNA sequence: TGTGCCATCAGTGAAAGGGCTAGCGGGAGTCAGACCCAGTACTTC. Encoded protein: CAISERASGSQTQYF.

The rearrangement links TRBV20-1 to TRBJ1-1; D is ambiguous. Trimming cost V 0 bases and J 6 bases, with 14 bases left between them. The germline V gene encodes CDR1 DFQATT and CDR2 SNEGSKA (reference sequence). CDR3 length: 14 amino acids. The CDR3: CSAREYRRSAEAFF. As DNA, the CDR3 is TGCAGTGCTAGAGAATATCGGCGGAGCGCTGAAGCTTTCTTT.

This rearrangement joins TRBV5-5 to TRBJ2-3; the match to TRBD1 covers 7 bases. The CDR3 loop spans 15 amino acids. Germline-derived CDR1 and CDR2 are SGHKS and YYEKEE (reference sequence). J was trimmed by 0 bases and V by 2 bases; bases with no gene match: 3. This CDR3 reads CASSLQGWSTDTQYF. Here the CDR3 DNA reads TGTGCCAGCAGCTTACAGGGGTGGAGCACAGATACGCAGTATTTT.

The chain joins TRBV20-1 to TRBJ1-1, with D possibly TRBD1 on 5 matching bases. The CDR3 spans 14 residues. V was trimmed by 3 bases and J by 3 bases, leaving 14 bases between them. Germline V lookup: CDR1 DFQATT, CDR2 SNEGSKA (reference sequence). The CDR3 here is CSASGSGFYTEAFF. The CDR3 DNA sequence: TGCAGTGCTAGCGGTTCAGGGTTTTACACTGAAGCTTTCTTT.

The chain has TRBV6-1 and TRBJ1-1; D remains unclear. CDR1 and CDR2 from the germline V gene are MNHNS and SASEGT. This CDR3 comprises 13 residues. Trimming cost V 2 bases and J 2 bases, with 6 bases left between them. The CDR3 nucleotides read TGTGCCAGCAGTGAAAGTTACAACACTGAAGCTTTCTTT. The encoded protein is CASSESYNTEAFF.

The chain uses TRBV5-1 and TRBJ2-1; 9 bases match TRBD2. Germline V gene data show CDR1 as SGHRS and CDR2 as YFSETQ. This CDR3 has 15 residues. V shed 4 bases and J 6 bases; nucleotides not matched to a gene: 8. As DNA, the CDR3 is TGCGCCAGCAGCCCGCGGGGGGGCCGGGTCAATGAGCAGTTCTTC. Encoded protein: CASSPRGGRVNEQFF.

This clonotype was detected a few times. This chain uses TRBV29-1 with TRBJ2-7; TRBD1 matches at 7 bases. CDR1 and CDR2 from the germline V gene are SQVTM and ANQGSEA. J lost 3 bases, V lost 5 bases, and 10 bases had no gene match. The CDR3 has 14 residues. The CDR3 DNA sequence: TGCAGCGTTTATAAGACAGGGTTCAACTACGAGCAGTACTTC. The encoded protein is CSVYKTGFNYEQYF.

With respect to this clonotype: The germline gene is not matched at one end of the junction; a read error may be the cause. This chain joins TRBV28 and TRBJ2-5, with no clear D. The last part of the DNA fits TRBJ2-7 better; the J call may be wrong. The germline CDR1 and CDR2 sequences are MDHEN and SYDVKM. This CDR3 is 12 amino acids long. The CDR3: CAGSTQNYEQYF. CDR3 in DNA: TGTGCCGGCAGTACTCAGAATTACGAGCAGTACTTC.

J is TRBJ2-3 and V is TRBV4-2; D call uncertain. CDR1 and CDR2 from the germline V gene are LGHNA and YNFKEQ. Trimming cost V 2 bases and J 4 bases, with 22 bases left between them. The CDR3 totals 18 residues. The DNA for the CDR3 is TGTGCCAGCAGCCAACCCCGACGTGGGCGGTTGGGCCCAGATACGCAGTATTTT. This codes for CASSQPRRGRLGPDTQYF.

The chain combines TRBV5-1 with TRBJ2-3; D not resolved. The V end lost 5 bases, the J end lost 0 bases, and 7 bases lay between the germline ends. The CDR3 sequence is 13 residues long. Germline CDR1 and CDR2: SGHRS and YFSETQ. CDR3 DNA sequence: TGCGCCAGCAGGGCCGAGAGCACAGATACGCAGTATTTT. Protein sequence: CASRAESTDTQYF. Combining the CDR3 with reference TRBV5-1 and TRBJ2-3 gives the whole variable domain KAGVTQTPRYLIKTRGQQVTLSCSPISGHRSVSWYQQTPGQGLQFLFEYFSETQRNKGNFPGRFSGRQFSNSRSEMNVSTLELGDSALYLCASRAESTDTQYFGPGTRLTVL.

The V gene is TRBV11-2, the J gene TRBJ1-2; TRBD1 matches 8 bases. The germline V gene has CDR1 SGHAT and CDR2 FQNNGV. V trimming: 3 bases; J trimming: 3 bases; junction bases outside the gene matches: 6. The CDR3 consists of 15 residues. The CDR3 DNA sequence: TGTGCCAGCAGCTTCGACGGACAGGGATACTATGGCTACACCTTC. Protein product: CASSFDGQGYYGYTF.

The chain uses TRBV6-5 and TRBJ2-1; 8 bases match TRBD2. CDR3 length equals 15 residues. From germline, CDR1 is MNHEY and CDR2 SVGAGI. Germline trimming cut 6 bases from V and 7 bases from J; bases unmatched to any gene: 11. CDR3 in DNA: TGTGCCAGCAGGGACGGGACTAGTGTACGGAATGAGCAGTTCTTC. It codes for CASRDGTSVRNEQFF.

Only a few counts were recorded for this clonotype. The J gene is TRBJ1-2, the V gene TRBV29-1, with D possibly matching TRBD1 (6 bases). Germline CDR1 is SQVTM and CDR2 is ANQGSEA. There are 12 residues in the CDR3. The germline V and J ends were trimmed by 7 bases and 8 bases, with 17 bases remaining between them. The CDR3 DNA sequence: TGCAGCGCCTTAGGGGGTCAGGGCGGCTACACCTTC. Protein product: CSALGGQGGYTF. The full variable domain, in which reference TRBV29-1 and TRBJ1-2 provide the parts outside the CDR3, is SAVISQKPSRDICQRGTSLTIQCQVDSQVTMMFWYRQQPGQSLTLIATANQGSEATYESGFVIDKFPISRPNLTFSTLTVSNMSPEDSSIYLCSALGGQGGYTFGSGTRLTVV.

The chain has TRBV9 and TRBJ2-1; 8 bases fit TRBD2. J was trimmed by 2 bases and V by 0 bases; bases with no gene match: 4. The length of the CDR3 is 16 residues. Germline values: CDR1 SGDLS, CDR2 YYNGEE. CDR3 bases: TGTGCCAGCAGCGTAGTAAGGACTAGCCCCTACAATGAGCAGTTCTTC. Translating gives CASSVVRTSPYNEQFF.

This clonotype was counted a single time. The CDR3: CASSQDQGDRGDIQYF. Here the CDR3 DNA reads TGTGCCAGCAGCCAAGATCAGGGCGACAGGGGCGACATTCAGTACTTC. The V and J genes are TRBV3-1 and TRBJ2-4; 8 positions match TRBD1. Germline V lookup: CDR1 LGHDT, CDR2 YNNKEL (reference sequence). The CDR3 is 16 amino acids. With 0 bases clipped from V and 8 bases from J, the junction kept 9 bases outside the gene matches.

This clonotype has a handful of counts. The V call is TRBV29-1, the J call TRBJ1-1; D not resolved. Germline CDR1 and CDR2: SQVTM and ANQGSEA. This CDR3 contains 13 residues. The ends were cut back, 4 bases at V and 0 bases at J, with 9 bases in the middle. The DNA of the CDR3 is TGCAGCGTTGTCGCGGCGGTGAACACTGAAGCTTTCTTT. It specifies CSVVAAVNTEAFF.

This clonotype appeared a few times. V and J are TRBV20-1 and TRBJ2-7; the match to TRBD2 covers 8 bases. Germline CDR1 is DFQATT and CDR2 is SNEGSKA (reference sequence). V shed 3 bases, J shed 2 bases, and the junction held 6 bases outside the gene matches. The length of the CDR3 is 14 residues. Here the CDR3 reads CSASSREVPYEQYF. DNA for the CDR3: TGCAGTGCTAGCTCGCGGGAGGTCCCCTACGAGCAGTACTTC.

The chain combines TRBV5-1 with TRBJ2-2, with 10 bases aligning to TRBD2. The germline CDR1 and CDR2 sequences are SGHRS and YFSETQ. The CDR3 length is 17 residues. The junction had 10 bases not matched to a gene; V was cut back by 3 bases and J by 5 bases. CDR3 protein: CASSWAPSGSGTGELFF. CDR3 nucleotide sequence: TGCGCCAGCAGCTGGGCTCCTAGCGGGAGCGGGACCGGGGAGCTGTTTTTT.

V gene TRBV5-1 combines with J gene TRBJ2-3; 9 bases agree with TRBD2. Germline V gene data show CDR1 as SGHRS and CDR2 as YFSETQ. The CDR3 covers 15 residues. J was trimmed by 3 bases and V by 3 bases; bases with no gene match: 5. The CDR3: CASSSGGLATDTQYF. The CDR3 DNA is TGCGCCAGCAGCTCCGGGGGACTAGCTACAGATACGCAGTATTTT.

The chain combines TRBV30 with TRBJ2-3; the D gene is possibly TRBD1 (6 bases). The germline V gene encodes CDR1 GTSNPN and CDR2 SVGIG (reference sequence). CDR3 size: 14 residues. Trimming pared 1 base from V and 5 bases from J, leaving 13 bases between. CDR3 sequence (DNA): TGTGCCTGGAGTGACTCAGGGGTTGAAGATACGCAGTATTTT. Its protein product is CAWSDSGVEDTQYF.

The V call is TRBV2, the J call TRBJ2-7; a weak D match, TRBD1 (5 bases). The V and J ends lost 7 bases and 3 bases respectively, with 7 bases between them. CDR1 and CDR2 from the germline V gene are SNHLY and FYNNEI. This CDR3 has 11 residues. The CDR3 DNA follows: TGTGCCAGCAAAGACAGCTACGAGCAGTACTTC. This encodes CASKDSYEQYF. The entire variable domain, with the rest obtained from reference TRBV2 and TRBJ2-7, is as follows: EPEVTQTPSHQVTQMGQEVILRCVPISNHLYFYWYRQILGQKVEFLVSFYNNEISEKSEIFDDQFSVERPDGSNFTLKIRSTKLEDSAMYFCASKDSYEQYFGPGTRLTVT.

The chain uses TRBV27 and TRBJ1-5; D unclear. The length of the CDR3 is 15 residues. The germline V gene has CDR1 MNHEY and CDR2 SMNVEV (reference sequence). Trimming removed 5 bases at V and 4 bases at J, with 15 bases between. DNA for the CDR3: TGTGCCAGCAGTACGACCCGGGTGGGGAATCAGCCCCAGCATTTT. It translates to CASSTTRVGNQPQHF.

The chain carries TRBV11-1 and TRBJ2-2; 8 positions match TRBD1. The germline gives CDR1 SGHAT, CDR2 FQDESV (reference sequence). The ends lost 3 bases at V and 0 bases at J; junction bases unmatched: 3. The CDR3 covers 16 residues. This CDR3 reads CASSLQTGANTGELFF. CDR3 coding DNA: TGTGCCAGCAGCTTGCAGACAGGGGCGAACACCGGGGAGCTGTTTTTT.

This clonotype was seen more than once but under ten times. In DNA form, the CDR3 reads TGTGCCAGCAGCTCCGTAAGAGGTGGCAATCAGCCCCAGCATTTT. Protein: CASSSVRGGNQPQHF. The chain uses TRBV7-8 and TRBJ1-5; D is uncertain. CDR3 length equals 15 residues. Germline CDR1 SGHVS, CDR2 FQNEAQ. V gave up 4 bases and J gave up 2 bases, with 12 bases separating them.

CDR3 amino acids: CASSSGGWGVYGYTF. CDR3 sequence (DNA): TGTGCCAGCAGCTCAGGGGGGTGGGGGGTATATGGCTACACCTTC. The rearrangement links TRBV12-3 or TRBV12-4 to TRBJ1-2; the match to TRBD1 covers 7 bases. CDR3 length equals 15 residues. V was pared by 6 bases and J by 5 bases, with 12 bases of the junction left unmatched.

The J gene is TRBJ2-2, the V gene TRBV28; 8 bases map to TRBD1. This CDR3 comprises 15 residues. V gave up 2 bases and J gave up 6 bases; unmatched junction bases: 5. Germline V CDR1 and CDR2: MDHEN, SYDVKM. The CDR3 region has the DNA TGTGCCAGCAGTTTACCGGGACAGGCTTCCGGGGAGCTGTTTTTT. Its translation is CASSLPGQASGELFF.

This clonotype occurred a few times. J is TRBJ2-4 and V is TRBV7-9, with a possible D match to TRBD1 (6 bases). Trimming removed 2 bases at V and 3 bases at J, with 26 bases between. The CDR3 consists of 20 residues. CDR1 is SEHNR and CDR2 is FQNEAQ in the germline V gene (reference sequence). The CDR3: CASSLIRTPATGGVKNIQYF. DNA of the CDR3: TGTGCCAGCAGCTTAATCCGAACGCCGGCGACAGGCGGCGTCAAAAACATTCAGTACTTC.